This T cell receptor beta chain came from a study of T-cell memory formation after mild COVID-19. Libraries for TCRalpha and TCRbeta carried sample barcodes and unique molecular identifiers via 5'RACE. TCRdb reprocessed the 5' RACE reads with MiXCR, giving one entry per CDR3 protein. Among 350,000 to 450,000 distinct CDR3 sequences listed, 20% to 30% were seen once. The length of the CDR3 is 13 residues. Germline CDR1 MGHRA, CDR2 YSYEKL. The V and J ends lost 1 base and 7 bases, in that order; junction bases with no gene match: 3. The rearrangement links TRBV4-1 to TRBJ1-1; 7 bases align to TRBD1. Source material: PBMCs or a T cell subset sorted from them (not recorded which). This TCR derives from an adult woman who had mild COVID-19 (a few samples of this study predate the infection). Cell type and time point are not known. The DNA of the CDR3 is TGCGCCAGCAGCCAAGTAGGGGGCATTGAAGCTTTCTTT. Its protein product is CASSQVGGIEAFF.